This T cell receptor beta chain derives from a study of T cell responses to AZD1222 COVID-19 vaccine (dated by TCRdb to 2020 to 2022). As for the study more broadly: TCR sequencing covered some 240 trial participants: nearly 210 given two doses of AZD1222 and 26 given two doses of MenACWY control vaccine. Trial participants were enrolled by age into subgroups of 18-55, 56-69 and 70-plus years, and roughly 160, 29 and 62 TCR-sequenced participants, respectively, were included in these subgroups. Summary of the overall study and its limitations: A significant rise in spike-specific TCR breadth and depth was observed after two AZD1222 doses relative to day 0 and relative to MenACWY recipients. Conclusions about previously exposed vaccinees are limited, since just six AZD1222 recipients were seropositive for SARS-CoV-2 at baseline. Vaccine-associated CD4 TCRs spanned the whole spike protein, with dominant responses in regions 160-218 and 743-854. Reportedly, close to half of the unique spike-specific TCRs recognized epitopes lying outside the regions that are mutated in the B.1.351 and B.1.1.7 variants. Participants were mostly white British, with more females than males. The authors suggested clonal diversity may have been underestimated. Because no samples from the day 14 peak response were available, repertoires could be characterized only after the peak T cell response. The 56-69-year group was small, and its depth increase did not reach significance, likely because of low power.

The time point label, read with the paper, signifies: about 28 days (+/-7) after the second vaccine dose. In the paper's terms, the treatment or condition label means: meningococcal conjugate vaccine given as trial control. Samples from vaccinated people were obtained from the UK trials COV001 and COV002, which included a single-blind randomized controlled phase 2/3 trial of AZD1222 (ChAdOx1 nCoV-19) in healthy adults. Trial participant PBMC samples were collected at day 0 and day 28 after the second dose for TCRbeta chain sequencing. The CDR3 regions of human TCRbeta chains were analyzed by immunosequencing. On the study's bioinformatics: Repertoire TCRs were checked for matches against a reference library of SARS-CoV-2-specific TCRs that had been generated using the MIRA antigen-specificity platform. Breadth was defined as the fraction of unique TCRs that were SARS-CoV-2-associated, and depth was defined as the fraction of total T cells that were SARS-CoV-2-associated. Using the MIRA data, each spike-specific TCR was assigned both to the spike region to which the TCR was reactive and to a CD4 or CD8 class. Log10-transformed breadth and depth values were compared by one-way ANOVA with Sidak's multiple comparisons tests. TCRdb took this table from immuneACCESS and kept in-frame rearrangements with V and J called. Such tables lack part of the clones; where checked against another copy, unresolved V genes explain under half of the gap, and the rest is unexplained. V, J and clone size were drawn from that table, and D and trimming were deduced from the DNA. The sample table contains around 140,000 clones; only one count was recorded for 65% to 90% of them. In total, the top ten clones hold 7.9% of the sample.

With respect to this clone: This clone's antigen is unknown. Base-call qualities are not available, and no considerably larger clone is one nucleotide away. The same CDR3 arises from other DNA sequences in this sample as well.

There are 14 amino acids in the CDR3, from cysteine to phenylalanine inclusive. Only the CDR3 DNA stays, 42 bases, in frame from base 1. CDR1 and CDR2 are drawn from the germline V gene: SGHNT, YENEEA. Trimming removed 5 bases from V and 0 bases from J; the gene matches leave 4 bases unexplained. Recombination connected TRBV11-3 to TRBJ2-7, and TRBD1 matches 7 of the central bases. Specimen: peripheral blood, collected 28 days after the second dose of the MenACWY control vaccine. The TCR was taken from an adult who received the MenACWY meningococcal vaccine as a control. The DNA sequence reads TGTGCCAGCAGCCTACGGGACAGCTCCTACGAGCAGTACTTC. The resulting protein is CASSLRDSSYEQYF.